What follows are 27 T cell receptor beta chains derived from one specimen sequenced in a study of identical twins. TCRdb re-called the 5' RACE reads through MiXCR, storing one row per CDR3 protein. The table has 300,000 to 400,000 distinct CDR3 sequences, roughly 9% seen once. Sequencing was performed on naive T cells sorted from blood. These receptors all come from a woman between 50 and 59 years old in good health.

DNA for the CDR3: TGTGCCAGCAGCCAAGCTAGCGGGGGAGATACGCAGTATTTT. Translating gives CASSQASGGDTQYF. The chain links TRBV3-1 to TRBJ2-3, with 10 bases matching TRBD2. The CDR3 runs to 14 residues. After removal of 1 base from V and 5 bases from J, the junction contained 0 bases not matched to a gene. Germline CDR1 reads LGHDT; CDR2 reads YNNKEL (reference sequence).

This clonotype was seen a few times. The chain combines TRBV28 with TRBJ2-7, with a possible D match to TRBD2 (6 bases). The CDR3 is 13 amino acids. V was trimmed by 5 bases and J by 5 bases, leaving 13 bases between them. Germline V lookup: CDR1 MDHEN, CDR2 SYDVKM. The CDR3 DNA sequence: TGTGCCAGCAGTCCCGGAGGGCCCCACGAGCAGTACGTC. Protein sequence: CASSPGGPHEQYV.

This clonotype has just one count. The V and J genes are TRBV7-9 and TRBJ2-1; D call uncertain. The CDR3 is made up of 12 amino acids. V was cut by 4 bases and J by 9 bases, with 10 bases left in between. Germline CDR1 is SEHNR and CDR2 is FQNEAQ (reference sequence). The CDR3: CASSSSGVEQFF. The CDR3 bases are TGTGCCAGCAGCTCTAGTGGGGTTGAGCAGTTCTTC.

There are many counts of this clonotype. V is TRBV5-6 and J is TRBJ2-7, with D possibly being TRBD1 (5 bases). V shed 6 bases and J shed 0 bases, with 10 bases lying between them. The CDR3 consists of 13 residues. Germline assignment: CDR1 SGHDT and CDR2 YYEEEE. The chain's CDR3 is CASTDSLSYEQYV. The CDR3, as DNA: TGTGCCAGCACCGACAGCCTCTCCTACGAGCAGTACGTC.

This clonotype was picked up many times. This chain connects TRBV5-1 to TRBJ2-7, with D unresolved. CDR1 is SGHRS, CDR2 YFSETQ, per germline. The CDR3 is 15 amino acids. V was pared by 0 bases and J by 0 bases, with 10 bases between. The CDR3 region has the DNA TGCGCCAGCAGCTTGGATCCAGGATCCTCCTACGAGCAGTACGTC. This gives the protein CASSLDPGSSYEQYV.

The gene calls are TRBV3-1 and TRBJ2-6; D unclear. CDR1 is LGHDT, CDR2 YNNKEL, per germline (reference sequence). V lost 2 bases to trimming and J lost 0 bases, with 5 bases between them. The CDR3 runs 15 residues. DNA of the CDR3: TGTGCCAGCAGCCAAAGTCGCTCTGGGGCCAACGTCCTGACTTTC. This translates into CASSQSRSGANVLTF.

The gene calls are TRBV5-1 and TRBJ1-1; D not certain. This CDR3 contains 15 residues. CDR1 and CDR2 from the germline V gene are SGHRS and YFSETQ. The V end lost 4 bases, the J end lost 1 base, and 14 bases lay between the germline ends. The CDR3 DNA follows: TGCGCCAGCAGCCCGCAGGACGGTTGGAACACTGAAGCTTTCTTT. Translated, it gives CASSPQDGWNTEAFF.

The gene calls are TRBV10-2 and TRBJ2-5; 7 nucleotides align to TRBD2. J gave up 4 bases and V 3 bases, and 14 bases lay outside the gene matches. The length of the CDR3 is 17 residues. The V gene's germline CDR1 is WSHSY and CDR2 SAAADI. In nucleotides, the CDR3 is TGCGCCAGCAGTGAAAAAATCGGCGGGAGCGTTGGAGAGACCCAGTACTTC. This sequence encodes CASSEKIGGSVGETQYF.

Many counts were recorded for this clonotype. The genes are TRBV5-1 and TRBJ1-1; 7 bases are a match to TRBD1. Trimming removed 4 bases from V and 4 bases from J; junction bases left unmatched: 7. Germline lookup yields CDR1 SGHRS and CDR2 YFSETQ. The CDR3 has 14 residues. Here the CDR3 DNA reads TGCGCCAGCAGCCCGACAGGGACTTTCACTGAAGCTTTCTTT. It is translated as CASSPTGTFTEAFF.

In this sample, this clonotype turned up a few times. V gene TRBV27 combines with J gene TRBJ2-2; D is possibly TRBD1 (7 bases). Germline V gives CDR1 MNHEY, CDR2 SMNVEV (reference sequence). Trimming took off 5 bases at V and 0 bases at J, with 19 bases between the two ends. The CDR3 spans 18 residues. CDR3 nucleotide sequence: TGTGCCAGCAGTCACCTTCTAGGCGGGACAGCGAACACCGGGGAGCTGTTTTTT. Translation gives CASSHLLGGTANTGELFF.

Here the CDR3 DNA reads TGTGCCAGCAGCCCTGGACGCGGTGTGTTCTTC. It translates to CASSPGRGVFF. V is TRBV6-5 and J is TRBJ2-1; D gene unclear. V gave up 6 bases and J gave up 15 bases, with 15 bases separating them. The CDR3 is 11 amino acids. CDR1 and CDR2 from the germline V gene are MNHEY and SVGAGI.

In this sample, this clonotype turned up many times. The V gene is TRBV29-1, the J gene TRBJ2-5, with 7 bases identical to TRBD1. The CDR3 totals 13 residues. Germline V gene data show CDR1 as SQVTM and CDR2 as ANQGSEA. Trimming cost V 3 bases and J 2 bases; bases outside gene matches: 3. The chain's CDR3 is CSVEGQRQETQYF. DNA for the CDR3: TGCAGCGTTGAGGGACAGCGACAAGAGACCCAGTACTTC.

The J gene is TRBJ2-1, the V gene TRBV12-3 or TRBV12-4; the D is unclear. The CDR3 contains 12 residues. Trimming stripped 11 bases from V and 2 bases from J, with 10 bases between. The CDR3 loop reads CASRDTYNEQFF. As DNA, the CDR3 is TGTGCCTCCAGAGACACCTACAATGAGCAGTTCTTC.

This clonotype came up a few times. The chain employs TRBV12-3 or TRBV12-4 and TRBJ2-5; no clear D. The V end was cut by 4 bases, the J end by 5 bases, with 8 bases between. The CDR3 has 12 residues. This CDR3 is CASSSLRETQYF. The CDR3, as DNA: TGTGCCAGCAGTTCACTGCGGGAGACCCAGTACTTC.

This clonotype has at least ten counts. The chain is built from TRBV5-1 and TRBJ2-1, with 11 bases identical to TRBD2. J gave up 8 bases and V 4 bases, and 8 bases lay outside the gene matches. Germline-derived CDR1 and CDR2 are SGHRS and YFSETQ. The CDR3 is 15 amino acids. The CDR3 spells CASSPGLAAVDEQFF. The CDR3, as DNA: TGCGCCAGCAGCCCGGGACTAGCGGCTGTCGATGAGCAGTTCTTC. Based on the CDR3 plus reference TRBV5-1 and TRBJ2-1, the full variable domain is KAGVTQTPRYLIKTRGQQVTLSCSPISGHRSVSWYQQTPGQGLQFLFEYFSETQRNKGNFPGRFSGRQFSNSRSEMNVSTLELGDSALYLCASSPGLAAVDEQFFGPGTRLTVL.

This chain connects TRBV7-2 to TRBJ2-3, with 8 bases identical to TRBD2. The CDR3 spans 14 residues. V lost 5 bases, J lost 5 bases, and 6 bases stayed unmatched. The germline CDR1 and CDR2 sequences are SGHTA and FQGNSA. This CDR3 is CASSHMLAGDTQYF. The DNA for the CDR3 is TGTGCCAGCAGCCACATGCTAGCGGGAGATACGCAGTATTTT.

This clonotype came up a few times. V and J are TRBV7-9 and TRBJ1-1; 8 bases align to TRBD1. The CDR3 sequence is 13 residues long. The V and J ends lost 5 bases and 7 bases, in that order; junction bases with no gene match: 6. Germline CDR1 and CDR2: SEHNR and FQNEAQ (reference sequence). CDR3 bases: TGTGCCAGCAGCCAGGACAGGGTCGGTGAAGCTTTCTTT. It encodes CASSQDRVGEAFF.

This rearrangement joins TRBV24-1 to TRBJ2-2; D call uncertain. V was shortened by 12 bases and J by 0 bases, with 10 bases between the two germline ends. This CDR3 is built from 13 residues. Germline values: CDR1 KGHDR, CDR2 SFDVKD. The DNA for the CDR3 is TGTGCCGCCCAGGATTCGAACACCGGGGAGCTGTTTTTT. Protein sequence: CAAQDSNTGELFF.

The CDR3 DNA follows: TGTGCCTGGAGCTCTCGGGACTACCTAAGCCCCTACGAGCAGTACTTC. Protein: CAWSSRDYLSPYEQYF. This chain connects TRBV30 to TRBJ2-7, with 7 bases identical to TRBD2. The germline V gene has CDR1 GTSNPN and CDR2 SVGIG (reference sequence). There are 16 residues in the CDR3. J was trimmed by 2 bases and V by 3 bases; bases with no gene match: 13.

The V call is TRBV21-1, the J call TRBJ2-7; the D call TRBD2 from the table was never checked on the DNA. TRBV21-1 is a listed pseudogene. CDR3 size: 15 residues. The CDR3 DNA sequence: TGTGCCAGCAGCAAAAGGGAGCTTGCTACCAACGAGCAGTACGTC. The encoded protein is CASSKRELATNEQYV.

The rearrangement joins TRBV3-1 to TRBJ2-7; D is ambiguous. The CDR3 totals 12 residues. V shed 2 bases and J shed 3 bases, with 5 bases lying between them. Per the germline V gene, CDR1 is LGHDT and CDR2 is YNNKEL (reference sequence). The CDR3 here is CASSQSYYEQYF. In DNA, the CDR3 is TGTGCCAGCAGCCAATCCTACTACGAGCAGTACTTC.

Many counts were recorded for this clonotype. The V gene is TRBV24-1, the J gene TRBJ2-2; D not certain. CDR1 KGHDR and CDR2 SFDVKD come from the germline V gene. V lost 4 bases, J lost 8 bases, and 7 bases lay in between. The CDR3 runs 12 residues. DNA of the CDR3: TGTGCCACCAGTGAGTCTCGGGGGGAGCTGTTTTTT. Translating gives CATSESRGELFF.

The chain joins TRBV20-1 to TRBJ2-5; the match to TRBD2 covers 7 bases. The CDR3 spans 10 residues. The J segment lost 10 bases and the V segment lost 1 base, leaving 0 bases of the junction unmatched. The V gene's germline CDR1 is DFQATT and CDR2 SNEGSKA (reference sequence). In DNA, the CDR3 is TGCAGTGCTAGAGGGGGGGGCCAGTACTTC. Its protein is CSARGGGQYF.

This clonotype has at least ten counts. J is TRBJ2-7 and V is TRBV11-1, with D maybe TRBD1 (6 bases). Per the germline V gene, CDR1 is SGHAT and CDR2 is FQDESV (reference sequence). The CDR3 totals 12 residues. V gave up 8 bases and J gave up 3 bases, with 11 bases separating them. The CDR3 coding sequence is TGTGCCAGCTCCGGACAGAGCTACGAGCAGTACGTC. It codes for CASSGQSYEQYV.

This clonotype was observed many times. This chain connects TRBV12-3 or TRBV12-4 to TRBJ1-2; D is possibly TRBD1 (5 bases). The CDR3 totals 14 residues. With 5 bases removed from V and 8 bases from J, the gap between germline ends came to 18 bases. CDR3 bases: TGTGCCAGCAGTCTCATCGGGTCAGGGCAGGGCTACACCTTC. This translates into CASSLIGSGQGYTF.

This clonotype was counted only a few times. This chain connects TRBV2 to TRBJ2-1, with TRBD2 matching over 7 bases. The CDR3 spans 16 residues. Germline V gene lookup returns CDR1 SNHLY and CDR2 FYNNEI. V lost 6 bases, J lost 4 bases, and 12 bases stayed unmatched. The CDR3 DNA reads TGTGCCAGCAGGCCCTTAGGGCTAGCGGATTACAATGAGCAGTTCTTC. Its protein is CASRPLGLADYNEQFF.

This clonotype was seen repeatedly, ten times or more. The CDR3 protein is CSALTDSYEQYV. The DNA for the CDR3 is TGCAGCGCCTTGACAGACTCCTACGAGCAGTACGTC. The chain employs TRBV29-1 and TRBJ2-7; weak D call: TRBD1 (5 bases). Trimming left V 7 bases short and J 0 bases short, with 10 bases between. CDR3 length: 12 amino acids. CDR1 and CDR2 (germline): SQVTM, ANQGSEA.